The clone carrying this T cell receptor beta chain was seen only once. These data come from a study of technical replicates of blood from a handful of donors. Trimming removed 1 base at V and 5 bases at J, with 14 bases between. CDR1 and CDR2 (germline): SGHVS, FNYEAQ. The length of the CDR3 is 16 residues. Repertoires were generated with immunoSEQ multiplex PCR, while TCRdb's copy carries only in-frame clones and drops some. The sample has some 87,000 clones, around 90% seen once. The TCR was taken from a human donor in good health. The rearrangement joins TRBV7-6 to TRBJ2-2; the D gene is possibly TRBD1 (7 bases). Sequenced: T cells isolated from PBMCs. CDR3: CASSLGQGGITGELFF. Written as DNA, the CDR3 is TGTGCCAGCAGCTTAGGCCAGGGGGGAATTACCGGGGAGCTGTTTTTT.